This T cell receptor beta chain was sequenced during a study of OX40 agonist ivuxolimab in advanced cancers. Study overall: Ivuxolimab is an agonistic anti-OX40 (CD134) antibody, and patients were treated with it. Ivuxolimab was delivered to patients intravenously every 2 weeks at doses spanning 0.01 to 10 mg/kg.

Whole-study findings and limits: Normalized expansion of T-cell clones was also low for some nonresponders. The authors did not determine the antigen specificity of the expanded peripheral T cells.

The assay was immunoSEQ multiplex PCR, and TCRdb's table has in-frame clones only and misses some. Among roughly 64,000 clones listed, approximately 89% were seen once. A word on this clone: Its matching antigen is unknown.

The CDR3 totals 15 residues. Between the trimmed V and J ends, which lost 5 bases and 2 bases, there was a span of 16 bases. Germline V gene data show CDR1 as SQVTM and CDR2 as ANQGSEA. The clonotype originates from an adult with an advanced solid tumor such as melanoma, head and neck, liver or kidney cancer. Sequencing was performed on CD4+ or CD8+ T cells sorted from blood, taken in a trial of the OX40 agonist ivuxolimab. The chain couples TRBV29-1 to TRBJ2-1, with D possibly TRBD2 on 6 matching bases. CDR3: CSVLFREIAYNEQFF. CDR3 coding DNA: TGCAGCGTTCTGTTTCGGGAGATCGCCTACAATGAGCAGTTCTTC.